This is a list of T cell receptor beta chains from one sample in a study of human T cells and chemical hapten exposure. MiXCR, applied by TCRdb to the RACE reads, yields one record per CDR3 protein. The sample lists around 120,000 distinct CDR3 sequences; roughly 13% were seen once. Sample: whole blood, taken in connection with sensitization to the hapten diphenylcyclopropenone (DPC). These TCRs come from a man aged 18 to 35 with alopecia areata. Some clones in this sample may be carry-over from other donors' samples. Each CDR3 is given with its conserved first and last residue. D genes are given only for firm matches. Clone size appears in some rows only: once, few, many, or a class for an expanded clone.

d_call: -
v_call: TRBV7-3
j_call: TRBJ2-6
clone_size: few
cdr3_aa: CASSLMVSGANVLTF
cdr3_nt: TGTGCCAGCAGTTTAATGGTCTCTGGGGCCAACGTCCTGACTTTC

d_call: -
v_call: TRBV9
j_call: TRBJ2-7
clone_size: -
cdr3_aa: CASSAQGHRTEQYF
cdr3_nt: TGTGCCAGCAGCGCCCAAGGGCACCGCACCGAGCAGTACTTC

d_call: -
v_call: TRBV28
j_call: TRBJ1-5
clone_size: -
cdr3_aa: CASRPQGREQPQHF
cdr3_nt: TGTGCCAGCAGACCACAGGGTAGGGAGCAGCCCCAGCATTTT

d_call: -
v_call: TRBV2
j_call: TRBJ2-6
clone_size: -
cdr3_aa: CASRGSGANVLTF
cdr3_nt: TGTGCCAGCCGGGGATCTGGGGCCAACGTCCTGACTTTC

d_call: -
v_call: TRBV6-2/TRBV6-3
j_call: TRBJ1-5
clone_size: many
cdr3_aa: CASTGGGQPQHF
cdr3_nt: TGTGCCAGCACGGGGGGCGGTCAGCCCCAGCATTTT

d_call: -
v_call: TRBV19
j_call: TRBJ1-5
clone_size: -
cdr3_aa: CAARGVGNSNQPQHF
cdr3_nt: TGTGCCGCACGTGGGGTAGGAAATAGCAATCAGCCCCAGCATTTT

d_call: -
v_call: TRBV14
j_call: TRBJ1-1
clone_size: -
cdr3_aa: CASSLPGLLRTEAFF
cdr3_nt: TGTGCCAGCAGCCTACCCGGCCTGTTAAGAACTGAAGCTTTCTTT

d_call: TRBD1
v_call: TRBV7-2
j_call: TRBJ1-5
clone_size: few
cdr3_aa: CASSSGQGFGPQHF
cdr3_nt: TGTGCCAGCAGCTCAGGACAGGGCTTCGGCCCCCAGCATTTT

d_call: TRBD2
v_call: TRBV5-5
j_call: TRBJ2-3
clone_size: -
cdr3_aa: CASSSAGGDTDTQYF
cdr3_nt: TGTGCCAGCAGCTCAGCGGGGGGCGACACAGATACGCAGTATTTT

d_call: -
v_call: TRBV11-2
j_call: TRBJ2-5
clone_size: -
cdr3_aa: CASSLRGGFLQETQYF
cdr3_nt: TGTGCCAGCAGCCTCAGGGGGGGGTTCCTCCAAGAGACCCAGTACTTC

d_call: -
v_call: TRBV4-3
j_call: TRBJ1-4
clone_size: few
cdr3_aa: CASSQDLLEKLFF
cdr3_nt: TGCGCCAGCAGCCAAGATTTGCTTGAAAAACTGTTTTTT

d_call: TRBD2
v_call: TRBV7-6
j_call: TRBJ2-3
clone_size: many
cdr3_aa: CASSLLAGGGTDTQYF
cdr3_nt: TGTGCCAGCAGCTTACTAGCGGGGGGTGGAACAGATACGCAGTATTTT

d_call: -
v_call: TRBV9
j_call: TRBJ2-5
clone_size: -
cdr3_aa: CASSVTGQETQYF
cdr3_nt: TGTGCCAGCAGCGTGACAGGACAAGAGACCCAGTACTTC

d_call: -
v_call: TRBV5-1
j_call: TRBJ1-2
clone_size: -
cdr3_aa: CASSLAGDRFNYGYTF
cdr3_nt: TGCGCCAGCAGCTTGGCTGGGGACCGATTTAACTATGGCTACACCTTC

d_call: -
v_call: TRBV7-3
j_call: TRBJ2-1
clone_size: -
cdr3_aa: CASSSGPAGLGGNEQFF
cdr3_nt: TGTGCCAGCAGCTCCGGGCCGGCGGGGCTAGGTGGCAATGAGCAGTTCTTC

d_call: TRBD2
v_call: TRBV12-3/TRBV12-4
j_call: TRBJ2-7
clone_size: many
cdr3_aa: CASSLRGAGGSYEQYF
cdr3_nt: TGTGCCAGCAGTTTACGCGGAGCGGGGGGTTCCTACGAGCAGTACTTC

d_call: -
v_call: TRBV21-1
j_call: TRBJ1-1
clone_size: many
cdr3_aa: CASSKPGQRATEAFF
cdr3_nt: TGTGCCAGCAGCAAACCGGGACAGAGGGCCACTGAAGCTTTCTTT

d_call: -
v_call: TRBV6-2/TRBV6-3
j_call: TRBJ2-5
clone_size: few
cdr3_aa: CASSVQVETQYF
cdr3_nt: TGTGCCAGCAGCGTACAGGTGGAGACCCAGTACTTC

d_call: -
v_call: TRBV7-2
j_call: TRBJ2-2
clone_size: -
cdr3_aa: CASSPGYTGELFF
cdr3_nt: TGTGCCAGCAGCCCGGGGTACACCGGGGAGCTGTTTTTT

d_call: -
v_call: TRBV4-2
j_call: TRBJ1-1
clone_size: many
cdr3_aa: CASSQTNLNTEAFF
cdr3_nt: TGTGCCAGCAGCCAGACCAACCTGAACACTGAAGCTTTCTTT

d_call: TRBD2
v_call: TRBV18
j_call: TRBJ2-3
clone_size: many
cdr3_aa: CASSPLAGSSTDTQYF
cdr3_nt: TGTGCCAGCTCACCACTAGCGGGTTCTAGCACAGATACGCAGTATTTT

d_call: -
v_call: TRBV4-1
j_call: TRBJ2-4
clone_size: -
cdr3_aa: CASSLLGSAKNIQYF
cdr3_nt: TGCGCCAGCAGCCTTCTAGGGTCTGCCAAAAACATTCAGTACTTC

d_call: -
v_call: TRBV4-2
j_call: TRBJ2-7
clone_size: -
cdr3_aa: CASSQDEVREQYF
cdr3_nt: TGTGCCAGCAGCCAAGATGAGGTTCGCGAGCAGTACTTC

d_call: TRBD2
v_call: TRBV4-3
j_call: TRBJ2-5
clone_size: -
cdr3_aa: CASSQGTSGGQETQYF
cdr3_nt: TGCGCCAGCAGCCAGGGGACTAGCGGGGGACAAGAGACCCAGTACTTC

d_call: -
v_call: TRBV7-9
j_call: TRBJ1-2
clone_size: -
cdr3_aa: CASSLGTASYGYTF
cdr3_nt: TGTGCCAGCAGCTTAGGGACGGCATCCTATGGCTACACCTTC

d_call: -
v_call: TRBV4-3
j_call: TRBJ2-2
clone_size: many
cdr3_aa: CASSQDRSGELFF
cdr3_nt: TGCGCCAGCAGCCAAGATCGGTCCGGGGAGCTGTTTTTT

d_call: -
v_call: TRBV28
j_call: TRBJ1-1
clone_size: few
cdr3_aa: CASSSIGGANTEAFF
cdr3_nt: TGTGCCAGCAGTTCTATCGGGGGCGCGAACACTGAAGCTTTCTTT

d_call: TRBD1
v_call: TRBV4-2
j_call: TRBJ2-7
clone_size: -
cdr3_aa: CASSQDFRGRPDEQYF
cdr3_nt: TGTGCCAGCAGCCAAGATTTCAGGGGGCGCCCGGACGAGCAGTACTTC

d_call: -
v_call: TRBV5-4
j_call: TRBJ1-1
clone_size: -
cdr3_aa: CASSQTPDTEAFF
cdr3_nt: TGTGCCAGCAGCCAAACCCCCGACACTGAAGCTTTCTTT

d_call: TRBD1
v_call: TRBV28
j_call: TRBJ2-7
clone_size: -
cdr3_aa: CASSLLTGEPYGQYF
cdr3_nt: TGTGCCAGCAGTCTCCTCACAGGGGAGCCCTACGGGCAGTACTTC

d_call: -
v_call: TRBV6-5
j_call: TRBJ2-5
clone_size: many
cdr3_aa: CASRPGFQETQYF
cdr3_nt: TGTGCCAGCAGACCGGGATTCCAAGAGACCCAGTACTTC

d_call: TRBD1
v_call: TRBV6-2/TRBV6-3
j_call: TRBJ2-5
clone_size: -
cdr3_aa: CASSPGQGVTTQETQYF
cdr3_nt: TGTGCCAGCAGCCCGGGACAGGGCGTTACAACTCAAGAGACCCAGTACTTC

d_call: -
v_call: TRBV20-1
j_call: TRBJ2-1
clone_size: few
cdr3_aa: CSARDRSPSLSAAYNEQFF
cdr3_nt: TGCAGTGCTAGAGATAGATCCCCTAGCCTATCAGCCGCCTACAATGAGCAGTTCTTC

d_call: TRBD1
v_call: TRBV4-3
j_call: TRBJ1-4
clone_size: many
cdr3_aa: CASSQDRAGGNEKLFF
cdr3_nt: TGCGCCAGCAGCCAAGATAGGGCAGGGGGGAATGAAAAACTGTTTTTT

d_call: -
v_call: TRBV11-3
j_call: TRBJ2-2
clone_size: -
cdr3_aa: CASSSAGTTGELFF
cdr3_nt: TGTGCCAGCAGCTCGGCAGGGACCACCGGGGAGCTGTTTTTT